Listed below are T cell receptor beta chains from one sample, sequenced in a study of patients and donors after allogeneic stem cell transplantation. MiXCR, run by TCRdb on the RT-PCR reads, gives a single entry per CDR3 protein. The table shows under 200,000 distinct CDR3 sequences, with about 30% occurring only once. Material for sequencing was blood, either unsorted or a sorted T cell fraction (not recorded which). Receptors originate from a human donor who was either an allogeneic HSCT recipient or a stem cell or donor lymphocyte infusion donor (not recorded which). It is not recorded whose cells these are; they may come from a transplant donor. Both conserved end residues are part of each CDR3. A D gene is named only where the DNA matches it firmly. Some rows mark clone size as missing; the rest say once, few, many or name a class of expanded clone.

D | J | size | V | CDR3 | DNA
. | TRBJ2-7 | few | TRBV20-1 | CSANLWGEQYF | TGCAGTGCAAATCTTTGGGGCGAGCAGTACTTC
TRBD1 | TRBJ1-2 | . | TRBV20-1 | CSASGDRGYGYTF | TGCAGTGCTAGTGGGGACAGGGGATATGGCTACACCTTC
. | TRBJ2-1 | . | TRBV25-1 | CASSGPGRGSYNEQFF | TGTGCCAGCAGTGGGCCCGGGCGCGGGTCCTACAATGAGCAGTTCTTC
. | TRBJ1-3 | few | TRBV7-2 | CASSSTRGNTIYF | TGTGCCAGCAGCTCAACGAGGGGAAACACCATATATTTT
TRBD2 | TRBJ2-1 | . | TRBV9 | CASSVVGSGRGEQFF | TGTGCCAGCAGCGTAGTTGGTAGCGGGAGAGGTGAGCAGTTCTTC
TRBD1 | TRBJ2-1 | . | TRBV5-1 | CASSSVQGSSYNEQFF | TGCGCCAGCAGCAGTGTACAGGGGAGCTCCTACAATGAGCAGTTCTTC
. | TRBJ1-1 | few | TRBV6-5 | CASSYTGTRRDTEAFF | TGTGCCAGCAGTTACACCGGGACAAGGAGGGACACTGAAGCTTTCTTT
TRBD1 | TRBJ1-1 | . | TRBV7-9 | CASSPRQGAAEAFF | TGTGCCAGCAGCCCCCGACAGGGAGCGGCTGAAGCTTTCTTT
. | TRBJ2-1 | . | TRBV7-9 | CASSSKGAGEGYNEQFF | TGTGCCAGCAGCTCGAAGGGGGCGGGAGAGGGTTACAATGAGCAGTTCTTC
. | TRBJ2-5 | . | TRBV15 | CATSSGRRETQYF | TGTGCCACCAGCAGCGGGAGAAGGGAGACCCAGTACTTC
TRBD1 | TRBJ2-3 | few | TRBV7-6 | CASSFQGGTDTQYF | TGTGCCAGCAGCTTTCAGGGGGGCACAGATACGCAGTATTTT
. | TRBJ2-5 | . | TRBV28 | CASSLGGAETQYF | TGTGCCAGCAGTTTAGGGGGAGCGGAGACCCAGTACTTC
. | TRBJ2-1 | . | TRBV7-9 | CASSLGRSVDNEQFF | TGTGCCAGCAGCTTGGGGAGGTCCGTCGACAATGAGCAGTTCTTC
TRBD1 | TRBJ2-7 | few | TRBV28 | CASSLLGQGGSYEQYF | TGTGCCAGCAGTTTACTTGGACAGGGGGGCTCCTACGAGCAGTACTTC
. | TRBJ2-7 | . | TRBV4-2 | CASSQKKGRDLSSYEQYF | TGTGCCAGCAGCCAAAAGAAGGGTCGGGACCTCAGCTCCTACGAGCAGTACTTC
. | TRBJ2-5 | . | TRBV24-1 | CATSDLMRGRHQETQYF | TGTGCCACCAGTGATTTGATGCGAGGGAGACACCAAGAGACCCAGTACTTC
. | TRBJ1-2 | . | TRBV6-1 | CASGGYGYTF | TGTGCCTCGGGGGGCTATGGCTACACCTTC
. | TRBJ2-7 | few | TRBV16 | CASSHWVAEQYF | TGTGCCAGCAGCCATTGGGTAGCGGAGCAGTACTTC
. | TRBJ1-1 | . | TRBV6-5 | CASSYSRENTEAFF | TGTGCCAGCAGTTACTCTCGGGAGAACACTGAAGCTTTCTTT
TRBD1 | TRBJ1-5 | many | TRBV20-1 | CSATGGFNQPQHF | TGCAGTGCTACAGGGGGCTTCAATCAGCCCCAGCATTTT
TRBD1 | TRBJ1-5 | few | TRBV6-2/TRBV6-3 | CASSYSGTGIRQPQHF | TGTGCCAGCAGTTACTCGGGGACAGGGATACGACAGCCCCAGCATTTT
TRBD2 | TRBJ2-7 | . | TRBV20-1 | CSAIAGGYSYEQYF | TGCAGTGCGATAGCGGGAGGCTACTCCTACGAGCAGTACTTC
. | TRBJ2-5 | few | TRBV7-3 | CASSPNAQETQYF | TGTGCCAGCAGCCCTAATGCCCAAGAGACCCAGTACTTC
TRBD2 | TRBJ2-1 | few | TRBV6-5 | CASSRSGLADNEQFF | TGTGCCAGCAGTCGCTCGGGACTAGCGGACAATGAGCAGTTCTTC
TRBD1 | TRBJ1-2 | . | TRBV14 | CASRRTGGTHGYTF | TGTGCCAGCAGACGAACAGGGGGGACGCATGGCTACACCTTC
TRBD2 | TRBJ2-2 | . | TRBV12-3/TRBV12-4 | CASIYGLAASGELFF | TGTGCCAGCATCTACGGACTAGCGGCCTCCGGGGAGCTGTTTTTT
. | TRBJ2-5 | . | TRBV11-2 | CASSSGPTGKETQYF | TGTGCCAGCAGCTCGGGACCCACAGGGAAAGAGACCCAGTACTTC
. | TRBJ1-1 | few | TRBV27 | CASGQRLNTEAFF | TGTGCCAGCGGGCAGCGGCTGAACACTGAAGCTTTCTTT
TRBD2 | TRBJ2-1 | . | TRBV7-9 | CASTSVWSSYNEQFF | TGTGCCAGTACTAGCGTCTGGAGCTCCTACAATGAGCAGTTCTTC
. | TRBJ2-5 | . | TRBV11-2 | CASSSPGSQETQYF | TGTGCCAGCAGCTCCCCTGGGTCCCAAGAGACCCAGTACTTC
TRBD2 | TRBJ2-3 | . | TRBV4-3 | CASSQDLLAGAPTVDTQYF | TGCGCCAGCAGCCAAGATCTTCTAGCGGGAGCCCCGACGGTAGATACGCAGTATTTT
. | TRBJ1-1 | few | TRBV6-1 | CASRTFGTEAFF | TGTGCCAGCAGGACCTTTGGGACTGAAGCTTTCTTT
. | TRBJ2-1 | few | TRBV7-3 | CASSLVGNEQFF | TGTGCCAGCAGCTTAGTGGGCAATGAGCAGTTCTTC
. | TRBJ1-5 | . | TRBV23-1 | CASSKPNHQPQHF | TGCGCCAGCAGTAAACCAAACCATCAGCCCCAGCATTTT
. | TRBJ1-5 | medium-sized | TRBV2 | CASSPLQGNQPQHF | TGTGCCAGCAGTCCTTTGCAGGGAAACCAGCCCCAGCATTTT
. | TRBJ2-1 | . | TRBV28 | CACRQAYNEQFF | TGTGCCTGCCGGCAGGCCTACAATGAGCAGTTCTTC
TRBD2 | TRBJ2-3 | . | TRBV4-1 | CASSHLAGALTDTQYF | TGCGCCAGCAGCCACTTAGCGGGAGCCTTAACAGATACGCAGTATTTT
TRBD2 | TRBJ2-2 | . | TRBV29-1 | CSVGKLAGTGELFF | TGCAGCGTTGGGAAACTAGCGGGGACCGGGGAGCTGTTTTTT
. | TRBJ2-7 | . | TRBV20-1 | CSARDLTAIYSYEQYF | TGCAGTGCTAGAGATCTAACAGCAATTTACTCCTACGAGCAGTACTTC
. | TRBJ2-2 | . | TRBV20-1 | CSAPFASGNTGELFF | TGCAGTGCCCCGTTCGCGAGCGGGAACACCGGGGAGCTGTTTTTT
. | TRBJ2-1 | . | TRBV21-1 | CATSSHLSGRGLYNEQFF | TGTGCCACCAGCAGTCACCTTAGCGGGAGGGGGCTCTACAATGAGCAGTTCTTC
TRBD2 | TRBJ2-1 | few | TRBV20-1 | CSARDSSGSNEQFF | TGCAGTGCTAGAGATTCCAGCGGGAGCAATGAGCAGTTCTTC
. | TRBJ2-5 | few | TRBV7-6 | CASSLAGLGQTIQETQYF | TGTGCCAGCAGCTTAGCGGGATTGGGACAAACTATACAAGAGACCCAGTACTTC
TRBD2 | TRBJ2-7 | . | TRBV28 | CASSSGLAGFYEQYF | TGTGCCAGCAGTTCCGGACTAGCGGGGTTCTACGAGCAGTACTTC
TRBD2 | TRBJ2-7 | . | TRBV27 | CASSSTPWEGYEQYF | TGTGCCAGCAGTTCGACCCCGTGGGAGGGCTACGAGCAGTACTTC